Below are 28 T cell receptor delta chains sequenced from a single sample in a study of gamma-delta chains in newborns, infants, children (dated by TCRdb to the late 2010s). Sequenced using an Illumina MiSeq. Clone calls in TCRdb were regenerated from the public reads with CATT, after which identical DNA sequences shared one row. The sample has under 4,500 delta-chain clones on record, less than 7% of them singletons. The top ten clonotypes cover roughly a sixth of the sample. Sequenced material: blood. These receptors were obtained from a child who was a newborn, infant or young child, either healthy, febrile or measles-vaccinated (not recorded which).

No V segment was called; the J segment is TRDJ3; the listed D gene, TRDD3, was not tested against the DNA. The CDR3 is made up of 19 amino acids. The CDR3 nucleotides are TGTGCCTGTGACACCGTACTGGATACTATCTCCTGGGCCACCCGACAGATGTTTTTC. Protein: CACDTVLDTISWATRQMFF.

This clone has a single count. Written as DNA, the CDR3 is TGTGCCTGTGACACCGGTAGGGAGGATAACGCGTATACAGCACAACTCTTCTTT. Encoded protein: CACDTGREDNAYTAQLFF. The V call is TRDV2, the J call TRDJ2; possible D gene TRDD3, 5 bases. Assignment of the J gene here rests on matching the DNA to germline, because TCRdb gives none. Germline CDR1 is GEAIGNYY and CDR2 is EKD. The CDR3 spans 18 residues. Between the trimmed V and J ends, which lost 0 bases and 5 bases, there was a span of 21 bases.

This clone is deemed medium-sized (0.01 to 0.1%). The chain carries TRAV29/DV5 and TRDJ2; TRDD3 agrees at 11 bases. J gave up 1 base and V 0 bases, and 8 bases lay outside the gene matches. CDR3 length: 18 residues. Germline CDR1 NSMFDY, CDR2 ISSIKDK. CDR3 nucleotides: TGTGCAGCAAGCGCTTTACTGGGGGATAAGGGTTTGACAGCACAACTCTTCTTT. Translating gives CAASALLGDKGLTAQLFF.

The chain has TRDV3 and TRDJ1; D gene ambiguous. The CDR3 has 16 residues. Trimming took 1 base from V and 3 from J, leaving 21 bases between them. CDR1 is TVYSNPD and CDR2 is GDNSRS in the germline V gene (reference sequence). The chain's CDR3 is CAFKRYRSPPSDKLIF. Here the CDR3 DNA reads TGTGCCTTTAAGCGGTACCGGTCCCCACCGTCCGATAAACTCATCTTT.

This clone occurred a few times. The protein given by TCRdb reflects a much larger clone and differs at residue 9 from this DNA's translation, likely from a read error; the protein shown is the DNA's translation. The CDR3 coding sequence is TGTGCCTGTGACACCGTACTGGGGGCTACCTGGGACACCCGACAGATGTTTTTC. Its protein is CACDTVLGATWDTRQMFF. The chain carries TRDV2 and TRDJ3; 8 positions match TRDD3. The CDR3 spans 18 residues. V trimming: 0 bases; J trimming: 2 bases; junction bases outside the gene matches: 5. Germline CDR1 GEAIGNYY, CDR2 EKD.

This clone was detected only a few times. The chain is built from TRDV2 and TRDJ3, with 12 bases identical to TRDD3. J gave up 0 bases and V 1 base, and 12 bases lay outside the gene matches. The CDR3 runs 22 residues. Germline values: CDR1 GEAIGNYY, CDR2 EKD. The CDR3 reads CACDTGTGGYLQSSWDTRQMFF. In nucleotides, the CDR3 is TGTGCCTGTGACACTGGTACTGGGGGATACCTCCAAAGCTCCTGGGACACCCGACAGATGTTTTTC.

There are a few counts of this clone. V gene TRDV2 combines with J gene TRDJ1; 13 bases match TRDD3. The CDR3 contains 18 residues. V was clipped by 3 bases and J by 1 base; unmatched bases: 10. Per the germline V gene, CDR1 is GEAIGNYY and CDR2 is EKD. The CDR3 loop is CACDSLLGDTSVTDKLIF. In DNA form, the CDR3 reads TGTGCCTGTGACTCACTACTGGGGGATACGTCCGTCACCGATAAACTCATCTTT.

This clone qualifies as medium-sized. V usage is TRDV2 and J usage is TRDJ3; tentative D call: TRDD3 (6 bases). The V end was cut by 1 base, the J end by 0 bases, with 12 bases between. This CDR3 has 18 residues. The germline V gene encodes CDR1 GEAIGNYY and CDR2 EKD. CDR3 amino acids: CACDTTGLSSWDTRQMFF. The CDR3 DNA follows: TGTGCCTGTGACACAACTGGGCTTAGCTCCTGGGACACCCGACAGATGTTTTTC.

About this clone itself: This DNA translates differently at residue 13 from the TCRdb protein, which is that of a much larger clone; a read error is likely, and the protein shown is the DNA's own translation. The chain combines TRDV2 with TRDJ3; 9 positions match TRDD3. There are 18 residues in the CDR3. Per the germline V gene, CDR1 is GEAIGNYY and CDR2 is EKD. CDR3 DNA sequence: TGTGCCTGTGACGTACTGGGGGAGAGCTCCTGGGACATCCGACAGATGTTTTTC. It yields the protein CACDVLGESSWDIRQMFF.

This clone rates as large (0.1 to 1%). The sample has other DNA sequences that encode this CDR3 too. The chain combines TRDV2 with TRDJ3; 12 bases map to TRDD3. This CDR3 spans 19 amino acids. V lost 0 bases and J lost 0; bases outside the gene matches: 2. Germline V gene data show CDR1 as GEAIGNYY and CDR2 as EKD. CDR3 sequence: CACDTVLGDTSWDTRQMFF. In DNA, the CDR3 is TGTGCCTGTGACACCGTACTGGGGGATACCTCCTGGGACACCCGACAGATGTTTTTC.

In this sample, this clone turned up once. The V gene is TRDV2, the J gene TRDJ2, with D possibly being TRDD3 (5 bases). TCRdb supplies no J gene; here it was assigned by aligning the nucleotide sequence to germline. Deletions cut 5 bases from V and 2 bases from J, with 23 bases between. This CDR3 comprises 18 residues. The germline V gene encodes CDR1 GEAIGNYY and CDR2 EKD. The CDR3 DNA is TGTGCCTGTGGCACGGGATGGAGGACAAAAGCGTTGACAGCACAACTCTTCTTT. Translation: CACGTGWRTKALTAQLFF.

This clone has only a few counts. TCRdb has a much larger clone's protein, which differs at residues 8 and 10 from the translation of this DNA, likely because of a read error; what is shown is the protein translated from the DNA. CDR3 sequence: CACDTWGVTVQLFF. In nucleotides, the CDR3 is TGTGCCTGTGACACCTGGGGGGTGACAGTACAACTCTTCTTT. The chain carries TRDV2 and TRDJ2; TRDD3 is a possible D gene (6 bases). CDR3 length: 14 residues. Germline assignment: CDR1 GEAIGNYY and CDR2 EKD.

In this sample, this clone turned up a few times. The chain links TRDV2 to TRDJ3; 12 nucleotides line up with TRDD3. CDR3 length equals 19 residues. V lost 2 bases and J lost 0; bases outside the gene matches: 4. Germline V gene sequence: CDR1 GEAIGNYY, CDR2 EKD. CDR3 sequence reads: CACDILGDTGSWDTRQMFF. CDR3 sequence (DNA): TGTGCCTGTGACATACTGGGGGATACAGGCTCCTGGGACACCCGACAGATGTTTTTC.

The V gene is TRDV2, the J gene TRDJ3; D unclear. There are 16 residues in the CDR3. V lost 0 bases and J 2 bases, leaving 7 bases between the germline ends. Germline V gene data show CDR1 as GEAIGNYY and CDR2 as EKD. The CDR3 DNA reads as TGTGCCTGTGACACCGTTGGGCCCTGGGACACCCGACAGATGTTTTTC. Protein: CACDTVGPWDTRQMFF.

The chain employs TRDV2 and TRDJ2; 10 nucleotides line up with TRDD3. The CDR3 contains 15 residues. Losses at the gene ends were 2 bases for V and 5 bases for J; bases not matched to a gene: 4. Germline assignment: CDR1 GEAIGNYY and CDR2 EKD. In nucleotides, the CDR3 is TGTGCCTGTGACAAAGTACTGGGGGATACAGCACAACTCTTCTTT. Amino acids: CACDKVLGDTAQLFF.

Notes on this clone: This sequence is one base from a far larger clone and is likely a read error. Other DNA variants within this sample encode the same CDR3. J is TRDJ3 and V is TRDV2; 11 bases fit TRDD3. The CDR3 contains 18 residues. The germline CDR1 and CDR2 sequences are GEAIGNYY and EKD. The CDR3 nucleotides are TGTGCCTGCGACACCGTACTGGGGGATACCTGGGACACCCGACAGATGTTTTTC. It translates to CACDTVLGDTWDTRQMFF.

In its sample, this clone was seen a few times. The V and J genes are TRDV2 and TRDJ3, with TRDD3 identical over 8 bases. Germline loops: CDR1 GEAIGNYY, CDR2 EKD. The CDR3 has 19 amino acids. The ends lost 1 base at V and 0 bases at J; junction bases unmatched: 7. The DNA for the CDR3 is TGTGCCTGTGACACTCTACTGGGGGCTAGCTCCTGGGACACCCGACAGATGTTTTTC. This gives the protein CACDTLLGASSWDTRQMFF.

This clone qualifies as large (0.1 to 1%). Additional DNA sequences in this sample encode the identical CDR3. The chain combines TRDV2 with TRDJ2; 10 nucleotides agree with TRDD3. The CDR3 contains 16 residues. V was pared by 3 bases and J by 0 bases, with 3 bases of the junction left unmatched. Germline values: CDR1 GEAIGNYY, CDR2 EKD. The CDR3 is CACDVLGDALTAQLFF. The CDR3 nucleotides read TGTGCCTGTGACGTACTGGGGGATGCTTTGACAGCACAACTCTTCTTT.

A few counts support this clone. The sample has other DNA sequences that encode this CDR3 too. J is TRDJ3 and V is TRDV2, with TRDD3 matching over 9 bases. V lost 1 base, J lost 0 bases, and 6 bases stayed unmatched. The length of the CDR3 is 19 residues. Germline CDR1 and CDR2: GEAIGNYY and EKD. This chain's CDR3 is CACDTVYWGSSWDTRQMFF. In DNA, the CDR3 is TGTGCCTGTGACACGGTCTACTGGGGGAGCTCCTGGGACACCCGACAGATGTTTTTC.

This chain connects TRDV2 to TRDJ3; 7 positions agree with TRDD3. The CDR3 length is 20 residues. CDR1 is GEAIGNYY, CDR2 EKD, per germline. V shed 0 bases, J shed 0 bases, and the junction held 10 bases outside the gene matches. CDR3 sequence reads: CACDTGDRWGTSWDTRQMFF. CDR3 nucleotide sequence: TGTGCCTGTGACACCGGAGACAGGTGGGGGACCTCCTGGGACACCCGACAGATGTTTTTC.

Turning to this clone: Other DNA sequences in this sample translate to the same CDR3. V usage is TRDV2 and J usage is TRDJ3; TRDD3 agrees at 9 bases. This CDR3 contains 19 residues. J lost 0 bases, V lost 1 base, and 6 bases had no gene match. Germline V gene lookup returns CDR1 GEAIGNYY and CDR2 EKD. The CDR3 spells CACDTGGYRSSWDTRQMFF. CDR3 in DNA: TGTGCCTGTGACACTGGGGGATATAGGAGCTCCTGGGACACCCGACAGATGTTTTTC.

The chain is built from TRDV2 and TRDJ3; 11 bases map to TRDD3. TCRdb does not report a J gene; here it was assigned by matching the DNA to germline references. V shed 4 bases, J shed 0 bases, and the junction held 7 bases outside the gene matches. Germline V gene sequence: CDR1 GEAIGNYY, CDR2 EKD. The CDR3 loop spans 19 amino acids. The DNA of the CDR3 is TGTGCCTGTGATCCGCTGGGGGATACTAGCTCCTGGGACACCCGACAGATGTTTTTC. As protein: CACDPLGDTSSWDTRQMFF.

This clone was detected a few times. The junction and the germline gene differ at one end; a read error may be behind it. This chain links TRDV2 with TRDJ3, with 9 bases lining up with TRDD3. CDR3 length equals 20 residues. Germline CDR1 is GEAIGNYY and CDR2 is EKD. The CDR3 DNA is TGTGCCTGCGACAAAGTACTGGGGGAAAAAAGGTCCTGGGACACCCGACAGATGTTTTTC. This translates into CACDKVLGEKRSWDTRQMFF.

This clone is labeled medium-sized. This sequence joins TRDV2 and TRDJ2; TRDD3 aligns across 7 bases. The germline CDR1 and CDR2 sequences are GEAIGNYY and EKD. This CDR3 has 17 residues. Trimming took 3 bases from V and 1 from J; bases not matched to a gene: 10. The CDR3, as DNA: TGTGCCTGTGACTTACTGGGGATCCCTGATTTGACAGCACAACTCTTCTTT. Translating gives CACDLLGIPDLTAQLFF.

This chain uses TRDV2 with TRDJ3; the match to TRDD3 covers 10 bases. The germline CDR1 and CDR2 sequences are GEAIGNYY and EKD. This CDR3 has 18 residues. Trimming at V came to 0 bases and at J to 3 bases, leaving 4 bases not matched to a gene. CDR3 region: CACDTWGIHGWDTRQMFF. The CDR3 bases are TGTGCCTGTGACACCTGGGGGATACACGGCTGGGACACCCGACAGATGTTTTTC.

CDR3 sequence (DNA): TGTGCCTGTGACACCGCAGGGGACTCCTGGGACACCCGACAGATGTTTTTC. Translated, it gives CACDTAGDSWDTRQMFF. The chain uses TRDV2 and TRDJ3; the D gene is possibly TRDD3 (5 bases). V was clipped by 0 bases and J by 0 bases, with 8 bases between them. The CDR3 spans 17 residues. The germline gives CDR1 GEAIGNYY, CDR2 EKD.

Points on this clone: Since a much larger clone is just one base distant, this may be a read error. V is TRDV2 and J is TRDJ3; 11 positions agree with TRDD3. The J gene is not listed in TCRdb, so it was assigned here from a DNA match to germline. V lost 1 base and J lost 0; bases outside the gene matches: 7. Germline V gives CDR1 GEAIGNYY, CDR2 EKD. The CDR3 covers 20 residues. The CDR3 DNA follows: TGTGCCTGTGACACAGGTGGGGGATACGCGAGCTCCTGGGACACCCGACAGATGTTTTTC. Amino acids: CACDTGGGYASSWDTRQMFF.

The V call is TRDV2, the J call TRDJ3; 9 positions match TRDD3. Germline V lookup: CDR1 GEAIGNYY, CDR2 EKD. CDR3 size: 19 residues. Trimming removed 3 bases from V and 4 bases from J; junction bases left unmatched: 12. CDR3 DNA: TGTGCCTGTGACCCTTTGTACTGGGGGAAACCGTGGGACACCCGACAGATGTTTTTC. It translates to CACDPLYWGKPWDTRQMFF.